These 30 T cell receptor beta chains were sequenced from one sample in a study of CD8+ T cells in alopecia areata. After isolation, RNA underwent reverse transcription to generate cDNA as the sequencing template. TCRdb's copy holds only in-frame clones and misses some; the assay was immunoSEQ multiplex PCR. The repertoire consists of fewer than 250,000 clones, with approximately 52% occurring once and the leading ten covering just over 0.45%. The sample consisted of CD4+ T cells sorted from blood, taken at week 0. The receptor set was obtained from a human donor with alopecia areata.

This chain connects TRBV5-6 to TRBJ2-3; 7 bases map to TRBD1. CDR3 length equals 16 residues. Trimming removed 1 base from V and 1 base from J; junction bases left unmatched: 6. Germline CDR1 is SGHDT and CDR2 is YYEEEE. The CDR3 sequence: CASSLRITGGTDTQYF. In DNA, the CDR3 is TGTGCCAGCAGCTTGAGAATAACAGGGGGCACAGATACGCAGTATTTT.

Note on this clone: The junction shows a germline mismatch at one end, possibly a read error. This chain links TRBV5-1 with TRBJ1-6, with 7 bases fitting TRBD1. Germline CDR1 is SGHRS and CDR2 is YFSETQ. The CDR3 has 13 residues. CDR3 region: CATSRDRNSPLHF. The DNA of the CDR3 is TGCGCCACCAGCCGGGACAGAAATTCACCCCTCCACTTT.

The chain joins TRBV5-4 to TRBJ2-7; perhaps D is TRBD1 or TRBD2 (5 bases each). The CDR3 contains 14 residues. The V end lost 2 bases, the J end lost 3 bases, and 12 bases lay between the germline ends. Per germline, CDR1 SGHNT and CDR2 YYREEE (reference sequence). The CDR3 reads CASSLGTNNYEQYF. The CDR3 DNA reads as TGTGCCAGCAGCTTAGGGACGAATAACTACGAGCAGTACTTC.

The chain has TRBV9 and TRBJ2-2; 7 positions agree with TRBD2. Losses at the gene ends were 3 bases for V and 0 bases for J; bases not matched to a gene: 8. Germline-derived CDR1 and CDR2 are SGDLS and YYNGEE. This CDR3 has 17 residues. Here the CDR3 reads CASSARAGLANTGELFF. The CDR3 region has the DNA TGTGCCAGCAGCGCCAGAGCTGGACTAGCGAACACCGGGGAGCTGTTTTTT.

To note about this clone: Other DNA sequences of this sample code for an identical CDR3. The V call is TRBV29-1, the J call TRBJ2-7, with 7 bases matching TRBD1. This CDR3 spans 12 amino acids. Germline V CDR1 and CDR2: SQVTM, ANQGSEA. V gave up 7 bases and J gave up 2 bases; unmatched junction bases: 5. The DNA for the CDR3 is TGCAGCGGTAGGGACAGCGCCTACGAGCAGTACTTC. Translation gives CSGRDSAYEQYF.

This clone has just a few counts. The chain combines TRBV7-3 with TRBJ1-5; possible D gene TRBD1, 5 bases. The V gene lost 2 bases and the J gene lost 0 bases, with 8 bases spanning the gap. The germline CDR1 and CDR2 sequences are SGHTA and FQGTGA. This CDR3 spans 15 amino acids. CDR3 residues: CASSLGGYSNQPQHF. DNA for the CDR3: TGTGCCAGCAGCTTAGGGGGATATAGCAATCAGCCCCAGCATTTT.

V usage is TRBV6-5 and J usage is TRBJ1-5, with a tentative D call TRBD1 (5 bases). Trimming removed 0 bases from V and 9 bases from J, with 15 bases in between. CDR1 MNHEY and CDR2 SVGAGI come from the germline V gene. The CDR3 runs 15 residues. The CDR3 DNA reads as TGTGCCAGCAGTTACTCGGTACAGGACCGCGGGCCCCAGCATTTT. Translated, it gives CASSYSVQDRGPQHF.

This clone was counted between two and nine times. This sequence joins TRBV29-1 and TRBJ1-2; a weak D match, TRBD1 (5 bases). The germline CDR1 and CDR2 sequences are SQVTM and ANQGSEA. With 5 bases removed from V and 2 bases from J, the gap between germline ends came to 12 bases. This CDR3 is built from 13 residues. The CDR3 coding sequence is TGCAGCGTTCCTCCGGGACGAAACTATGGCTACACCTTC. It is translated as CSVPPGRNYGYTF.

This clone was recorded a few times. CDR3 sequence (DNA): TGTGCCAGTAGTATCGGCGTCACCCCAGGTCAGCCCCAGCATTTT. It translates to CASSIGVTPGQPQHF. The chain couples TRBV19 to TRBJ1-5; no clear D. Germline V lookup: CDR1 LNHDA, CDR2 SQIVND (reference sequence). V was pared by 3 bases and J by 6 bases, with 15 bases between. This CDR3 is 15 amino acids long.

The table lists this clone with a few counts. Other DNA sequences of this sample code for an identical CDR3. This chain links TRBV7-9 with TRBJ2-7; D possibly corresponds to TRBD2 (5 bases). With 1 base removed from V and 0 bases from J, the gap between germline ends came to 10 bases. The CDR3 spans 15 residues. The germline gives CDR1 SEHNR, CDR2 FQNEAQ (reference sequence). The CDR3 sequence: CASSLGTVSSYEQYF. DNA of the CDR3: TGTGCCAGCAGCTTAGGGACTGTGAGCTCCTACGAGCAGTACTTC.

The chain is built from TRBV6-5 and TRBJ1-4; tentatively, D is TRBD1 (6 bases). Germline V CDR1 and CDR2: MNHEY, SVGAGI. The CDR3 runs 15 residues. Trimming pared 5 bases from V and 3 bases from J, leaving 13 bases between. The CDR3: CASSRQQGSNEKLFF. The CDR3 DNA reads TGTGCCAGCAGTCGCCAACAGGGTTCTAATGAAAAACTGTTTTTT.

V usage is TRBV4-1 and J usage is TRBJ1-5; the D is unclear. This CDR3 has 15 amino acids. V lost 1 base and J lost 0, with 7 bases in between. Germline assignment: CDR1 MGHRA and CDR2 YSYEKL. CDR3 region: CASSQVPGSNQPQHF. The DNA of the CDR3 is TGCGCCAGCAGCCAAGTACCAGGTAGCAATCAGCCCCAGCATTTT.

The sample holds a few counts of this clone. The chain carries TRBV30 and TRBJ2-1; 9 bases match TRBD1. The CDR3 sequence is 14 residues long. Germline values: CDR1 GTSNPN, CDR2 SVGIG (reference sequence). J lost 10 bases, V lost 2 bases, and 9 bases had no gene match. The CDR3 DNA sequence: TGTGCCTGGAGTCCCCGGGACAGGGAGGGAGAGCAGTTCTTC. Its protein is CAWSPRDREGEQFF.

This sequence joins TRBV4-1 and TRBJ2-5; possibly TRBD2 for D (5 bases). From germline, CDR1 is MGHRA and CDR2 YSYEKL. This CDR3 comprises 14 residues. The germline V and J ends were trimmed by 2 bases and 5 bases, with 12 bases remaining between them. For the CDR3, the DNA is TGCGCCAGCAGCCAAACTGCACTAGGGGAGACCCAGTACTTC. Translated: CASSQTALGETQYF.

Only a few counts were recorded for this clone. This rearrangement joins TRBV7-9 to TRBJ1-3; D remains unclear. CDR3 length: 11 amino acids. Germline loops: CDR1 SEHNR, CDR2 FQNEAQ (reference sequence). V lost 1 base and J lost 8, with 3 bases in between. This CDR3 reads CASSLGDTIYF. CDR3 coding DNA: TGTGCCAGCAGCTTAGGAGACACCATATATTTT.

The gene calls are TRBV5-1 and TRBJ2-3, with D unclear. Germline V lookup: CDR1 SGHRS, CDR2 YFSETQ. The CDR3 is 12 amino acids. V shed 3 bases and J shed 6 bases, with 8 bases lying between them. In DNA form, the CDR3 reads TGCGCCAGCAGCTCCAACGCCGATACGCAGTATTTT. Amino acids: CASSSNADTQYF.

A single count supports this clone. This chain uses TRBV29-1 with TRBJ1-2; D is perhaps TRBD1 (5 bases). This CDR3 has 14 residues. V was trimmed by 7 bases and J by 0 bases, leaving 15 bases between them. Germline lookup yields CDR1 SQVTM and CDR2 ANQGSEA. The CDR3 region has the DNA TGCAGCGCTACTCAGGGCGCCGCTAACTATGGCTACACCTTC. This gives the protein CSATQGAANYGYTF.

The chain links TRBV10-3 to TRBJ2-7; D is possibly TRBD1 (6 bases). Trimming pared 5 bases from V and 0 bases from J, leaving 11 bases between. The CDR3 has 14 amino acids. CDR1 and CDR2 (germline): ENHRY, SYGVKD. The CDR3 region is CAISRGQLSYEQYF. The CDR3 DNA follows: TGTGCCATCAGTCGCGGACAGCTCTCCTACGAGCAGTACTTC.

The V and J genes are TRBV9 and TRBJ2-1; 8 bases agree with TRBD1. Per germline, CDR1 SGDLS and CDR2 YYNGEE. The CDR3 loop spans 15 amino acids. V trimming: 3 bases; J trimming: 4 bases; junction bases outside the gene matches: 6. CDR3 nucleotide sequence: TGTGCCAGCAGCGCTCTCGGGACAGGATACAATGAGCAGTTCTTC. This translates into CASSALGTGYNEQFF. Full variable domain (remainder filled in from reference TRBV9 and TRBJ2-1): DSGVTQTPKHLITATGQRVTLRCSPRSGDLSVYWYQQSLDQGLQFLIQYYNGEERAKGNILERFSAQQFPDLHSELNLSSLELGDSALYFCASSALGTGYNEQFFGPGTRLTVL.

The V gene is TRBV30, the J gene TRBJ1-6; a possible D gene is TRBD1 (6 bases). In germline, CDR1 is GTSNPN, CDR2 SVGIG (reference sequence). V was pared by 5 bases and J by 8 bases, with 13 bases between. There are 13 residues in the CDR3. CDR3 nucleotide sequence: TGTGCCTGGGGGCTATGGACAGATTCACCCCTCCACTTT. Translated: CAWGLWTDSPLHF.

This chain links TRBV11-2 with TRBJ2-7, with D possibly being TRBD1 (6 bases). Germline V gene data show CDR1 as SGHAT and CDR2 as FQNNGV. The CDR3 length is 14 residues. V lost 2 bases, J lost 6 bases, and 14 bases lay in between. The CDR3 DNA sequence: TGTGCCAGCAGCTTACGGCCAGGGGCGGGCGAGCAGTACTTC. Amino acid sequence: CASSLRPGAGEQYF.

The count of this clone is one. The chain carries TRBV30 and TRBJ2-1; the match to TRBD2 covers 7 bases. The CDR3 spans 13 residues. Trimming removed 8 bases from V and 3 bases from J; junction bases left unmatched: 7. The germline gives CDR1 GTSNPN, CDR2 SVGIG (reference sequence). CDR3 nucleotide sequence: TGTGCCCGCGGGAGTTTCAGCTACAATGAGCAGTTCTTC. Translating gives CARGSFSYNEQFF.

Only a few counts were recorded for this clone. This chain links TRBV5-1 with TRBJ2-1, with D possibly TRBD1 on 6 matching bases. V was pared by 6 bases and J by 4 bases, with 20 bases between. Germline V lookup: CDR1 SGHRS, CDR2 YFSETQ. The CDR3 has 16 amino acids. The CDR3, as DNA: TGCGCCAGCAAACGACAGGTCCTCTCCATTTACAATGAGCAGTTCTTC. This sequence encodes CASKRQVLSIYNEQFF.

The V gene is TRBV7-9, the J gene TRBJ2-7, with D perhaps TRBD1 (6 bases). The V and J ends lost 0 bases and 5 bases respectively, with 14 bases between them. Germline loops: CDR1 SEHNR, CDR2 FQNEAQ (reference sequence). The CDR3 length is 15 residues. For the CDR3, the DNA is TGTGCCAGCAGCTTAGCGGGGGCCCTCAGGGACGAGCAGTACTTC. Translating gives CASSLAGALRDEQYF. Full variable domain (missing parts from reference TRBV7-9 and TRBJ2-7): DTGVSQNPRHKITKRGQNVTFRCDPISEHNRLYWYRQTLGQGPEFLTYFQNEAQLEKSRLLSDRFSAERPKGSFSTLEIQRTEQGDSAMYLCASSLAGALRDEQYFGPGTRLTVT.

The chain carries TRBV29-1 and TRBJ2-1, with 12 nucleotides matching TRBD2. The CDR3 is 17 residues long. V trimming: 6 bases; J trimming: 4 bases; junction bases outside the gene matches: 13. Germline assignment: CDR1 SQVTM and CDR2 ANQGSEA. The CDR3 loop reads CSVPLHGLAGGYNEQFF. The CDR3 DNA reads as TGCAGCGTCCCTCTCCATGGGCTAGCGGGAGGGTACAATGAGCAGTTCTTC.

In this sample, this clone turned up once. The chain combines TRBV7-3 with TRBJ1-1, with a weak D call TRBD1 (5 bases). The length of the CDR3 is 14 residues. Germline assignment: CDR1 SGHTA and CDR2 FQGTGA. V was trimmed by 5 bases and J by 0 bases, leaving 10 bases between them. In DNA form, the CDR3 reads TGTGCCAGCAGCGGAGACAGCATGAACACTGAAGCTTTCTTT. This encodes CASSGDSMNTEAFF.

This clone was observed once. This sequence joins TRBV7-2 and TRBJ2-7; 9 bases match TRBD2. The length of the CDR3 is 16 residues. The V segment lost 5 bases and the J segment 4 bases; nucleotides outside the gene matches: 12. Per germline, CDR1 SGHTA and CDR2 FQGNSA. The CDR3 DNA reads TGTGCCAGCAGCCCCCGCCCCGGGACTAGCTCTTACGAGCAGTACTTC. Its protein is CASSPRPGTSSYEQYF. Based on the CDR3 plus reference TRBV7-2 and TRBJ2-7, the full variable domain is GAGVSQSPSNKVTEKGKDVELRCDPISGHTALYWYRQSLGQGLEFLIYFQGNSAPDKSGLPSDRFSAERTGGSVSTLTIQRTQQEDSAVYLCASSPRPGTSSYEQYFGPGTRLTVT.

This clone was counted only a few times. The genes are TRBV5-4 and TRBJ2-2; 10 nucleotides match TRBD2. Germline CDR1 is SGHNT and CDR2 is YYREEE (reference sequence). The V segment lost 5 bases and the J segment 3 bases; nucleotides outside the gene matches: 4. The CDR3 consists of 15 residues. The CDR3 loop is CASSQLAGDTGELFF. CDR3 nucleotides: TGTGCCAGCAGTCAGCTAGCGGGGGACACCGGGGAGCTGTTTTTT.

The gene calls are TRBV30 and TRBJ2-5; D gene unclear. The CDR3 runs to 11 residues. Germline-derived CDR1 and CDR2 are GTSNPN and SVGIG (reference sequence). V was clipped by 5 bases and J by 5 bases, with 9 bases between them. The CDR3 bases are TGTGCCTGGGGGTTCGCCGAGACCCAGTACTTC. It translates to CAWGFAETQYF.

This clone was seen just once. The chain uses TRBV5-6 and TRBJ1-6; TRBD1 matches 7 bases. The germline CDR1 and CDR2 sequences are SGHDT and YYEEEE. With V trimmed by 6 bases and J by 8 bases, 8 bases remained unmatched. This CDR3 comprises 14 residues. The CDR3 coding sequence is TGTGCCAGCACCGAGACAGGGCTCGATTCACCCCTCCACTTT. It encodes CASTETGLDSPLHF.